This record looks at one T cell receptor (beta chain) sequence and its context. These data come from a study of control samples from healthy donors and cancer patients. Here immunoSEQ multiplex PCR was the method, and the copy in TCRdb shows in-frame clones only, minus some. The sample holds under 150,000 clones, over 85% seen once. V shed 7 bases and J 2 bases; nucleotides not matched to a gene: 7. This CDR3 comprises 15 residues. Germline CDR1 is MDHEN and CDR2 is SYDVKM. The chain employs TRBV28 and TRBJ1-5, with TRBD1 identical over 8 bases. The sequence derives from a man aged 25-45 years in good health. The sample comprised blood. The CDR3 nucleotides are TGTGCCAGCATATCTCCGACAGGGGGCAATCAGCCCCAGCATTTT. It translates to CASISPTGGNQPQHF.